This T cell receptor (beta chain) was found in a study of blood T cell repertoires in COVID-19. Study-level background: Sites in the United States, Italy and Spain provided acute and convalescent COVID-19 samples.

Authors' processing steps: Amplification of reference gene primers was used by the study to estimate nucleated cell counts. Assay used: immunoSEQ multiplex PCR; TCRdb lists only in-frame clones, some missing. V and J calls and clone size are those listed in that table; D and trimming were worked out from the DNA. The sample includes over 250,000 clones, approximately 83% seen only once; the top ten take around 10%. The CDR3 contains 15 residues. Germline V gene sequence: CDR1 LNHDA, CDR2 SQIVND (reference sequence). The V and J ends lost 6 bases and 0 bases respectively, with 9 bases between them. The chain employs TRBV19 and TRBJ1-6, with D maybe TRBD1 (5 bases). The sample was peripheral blood. This TCR came from a woman in her 70s with acute or convalescent COVID-19. The CDR3: CASRPDSSYNSPLHF. DNA of the CDR3: TGTGCCAGTAGACCAGACAGCTCCTATAATTCACCCCTCCACTTT. The full variable domain, with the rest looked up from reference TRBV19 and TRBJ1-6, is DGGITQSPKYLFRKEGQNVTLSCEQNLNHDAMYWYRQDPGQGLRLIYYSQIVNDFQKGDIAEGYSVSREKKESFPLTVTSAQKNPTAFYLCASRPDSSYNSPLHFGNGTRLTVT.